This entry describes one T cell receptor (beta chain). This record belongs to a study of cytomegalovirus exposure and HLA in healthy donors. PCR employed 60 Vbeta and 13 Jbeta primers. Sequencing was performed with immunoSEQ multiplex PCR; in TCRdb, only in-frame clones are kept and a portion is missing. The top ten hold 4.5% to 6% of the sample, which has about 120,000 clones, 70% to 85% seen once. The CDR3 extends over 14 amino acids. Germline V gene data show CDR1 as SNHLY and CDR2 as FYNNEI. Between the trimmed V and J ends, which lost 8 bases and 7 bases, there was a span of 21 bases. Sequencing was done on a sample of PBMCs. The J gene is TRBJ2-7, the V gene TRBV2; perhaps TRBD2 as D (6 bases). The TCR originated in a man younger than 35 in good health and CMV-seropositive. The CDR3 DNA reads TGTGCCAGCTTACGAGGGGCGGCTAGCGAAGAGCAGTACTTC. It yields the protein CASLRGAASEEQYF.